The 27 T cell receptor beta chains reported below all come from one sample, sequenced in a study of shared clonotypes between healthy human individuals. Assay: immunoSEQ multiplex PCR; the TCRdb copy retains only in-frame clones and omits some. Of approximately 350,000 clones listed, 90% to 97% are singletons. The sample comprised memory CD8+ T cells sorted from blood. The subset here: CD45RO+ cells pooled with CCR7-negative TemRA cells. The receptors originated from a man between 25 and 39 years old in good health.

The rearrangement links TRBV28 to TRBJ1-1; D possibly corresponds to TRBD1 (6 bases). CDR1 and CDR2 from the germline V gene are MDHEN and SYDVKM. The CDR3 contains 11 residues. V dropped 5 bases and J dropped 9 bases, with 10 bases sitting between them. Written as DNA, the CDR3 is TGTGCCAGCAGTGGGGACACCAAAGCTTTCTTT. Translating it yields CASSGDTKAFF.

The rearrangement links TRBV2 to TRBJ2-7; D is perhaps TRBD2 (5 bases). Trimming pared 5 bases from V and 3 bases from J, leaving 8 bases between. In germline, CDR1 is SNHLY, CDR2 FYNNEI. The CDR3 loop spans 12 amino acids. DNA for the CDR3: TGTGCCAGCAGTCTCCGGGGCTACGAGCAGTACTTC. Its protein product is CASSLRGYEQYF.

The CDR3 region is CASSDYQPQHF. CDR3 bases: TGCGCCAGCAGTGACTATCAGCCCCAGCATTTT. The chain is built from TRBV10-1 and TRBJ1-5; D is ambiguous. Germline lookup yields CDR1 WNHNN and CDR2 SYGVQD (reference sequence). V lost 3 bases and J lost 5, with 2 bases in between. The CDR3 has 11 amino acids.

The V gene is TRBV2, the J gene TRBJ1-1; unclear D gene. The germline V gene has CDR1 SNHLY and CDR2 FYNNEI. V was shortened by 1 base and J by 1 base, with 19 bases between the two germline ends. The CDR3 consists of 18 residues. CDR3 protein: CASSEESGSGTKNTEAFF. The CDR3 coding sequence is TGTGCCAGCAGTGAAGAGTCGGGTAGCGGAACCAAGAACACTGAAGCTTTCTTT.

The rearrangement joins TRBV9 to TRBJ2-5, with 13 bases matching TRBD2. This CDR3 has 14 amino acids. J was trimmed by 5 bases and V by 3 bases; bases with no gene match: 1. The germline V gene encodes CDR1 SGDLS and CDR2 YYNGEE. CDR3 protein: CASSETSGRETQYF. The DNA of the CDR3 is TGTGCCAGCAGCGAGACTAGCGGGAGGGAGACCCAGTACTTC. Looking up the rest from reference TRBV9 and TRBJ2-5 gives the full variable domain: DSGVTQTPKHLITATGQRVTLRCSPRSGDLSVYWYQQSLDQGLQFLIQYYNGEERAKGNILERFSAQQFPDLHSELNLSSLELGDSALYFCASSETSGRETQYFGPGTRLLVL.

This chain connects TRBV11-2 to TRBJ2-3, with no clear D. This CDR3 has 14 residues. Trimming left V 1 base short and J 6 bases short, with 11 bases between. The V gene's germline CDR1 is SGHAT and CDR2 FQNNGV. CDR3 nucleotides: TGTGCCAGCAGCTTAGGGAGCTGGGGTGATACGCAGTATTTT. Translated, it gives CASSLGSWGDTQYF.

This rearrangement joins TRBV19 to TRBJ1-4; D is undetermined. V lost 8 bases to trimming and J lost 0 bases, with 16 bases between them. The CDR3 has 16 residues. In germline, CDR1 is LNHDA, CDR2 SQIVND (reference sequence). Here the CDR3 DNA reads TGTGCCAGTTGTCCCCGGGCCTTTGCAACTAATGAAAAACTGTTTTTT. Its protein is CASCPRAFATNEKLFF.

For this clone: Other DNA sequences within the sample encode an identical CDR3. For the CDR3, the DNA is TGTGCCACCAGCAGAGAAGGGGGCTACGAGCAGTACTTC. Amino acid sequence: CATSREGGYEQYF. V usage is TRBV15 and J usage is TRBJ2-7, with a weak D call TRBD1 (6 bases). Trimming cost V 0 bases and J 3 bases, with 6 bases left between them. Germline V CDR1 and CDR2: LNHNV, YYDKDF (reference sequence). CDR3 length: 13 amino acids.

This sequence joins TRBV6-4 and TRBJ1-1; D ambiguous. Looked up from germline, CDR1 is MRHNA and CDR2 is SNTAGT. CDR3 size: 15 residues. V dropped 11 bases and J dropped 0 bases, with 19 bases sitting between them. CDR3 sequence (DNA): TGTGCCCCCCAGTCGAGGGCGGAGGTGAACACTGAAGCTTTCTTT. Its translation is CAPQSRAEVNTEAFF.

This clone was detected a few times. The identical CDR3 is also encoded by other nucleotide sequences in the sample. The chain uses TRBV28 and TRBJ1-2; no clear D gene. The CDR3 spans 11 residues. With 2 bases removed from V and 2 bases from J, the gap between germline ends came to 0 bases. The germline CDR1 and CDR2 sequences are MDHEN and SYDVKM. The CDR3, as DNA: TGTGCCAGCAGTTTAAACTATGGCTACACCTTC. Its translation is CASSLNYGYTF.

The genes are TRBV11-3 and TRBJ2-1; 8 bases map to TRBD2. Unmatched junction bases numbered 16, after V lost 5 bases and J lost 7 bases. Germline V gives CDR1 SGHNT, CDR2 YENEEA. This CDR3 has 17 residues. CDR3 amino acids: CASSPGMGLAGVNEQFF. In DNA form, the CDR3 reads TGTGCCAGCAGCCCAGGGATGGGGCTAGCGGGCGTAAATGAGCAGTTCTTC.

The chain carries TRBV11-1 and TRBJ2-7, with D perhaps matching TRBD2 (5 bases). Germline CDR1 is SGHAT and CDR2 is FQDESV (reference sequence). Trimming removed 1 base from V and 2 bases from J, with 9 bases in between. The CDR3 covers 14 residues. CDR3 DNA: TGTGCCAGCAGCTTAGTTGCGGGCCCCTACGAGCAGTACTTC. Translating gives CASSLVAGPYEQYF.

The V and J genes are TRBV6-6 and TRBJ1-5; 7 nucleotides align to TRBD1. The germline V gene has CDR1 MNHNY and CDR2 SVGAGI (reference sequence). V was pared by 2 bases and J by 6 bases, with 7 bases of the junction left unmatched. The CDR3 has 15 residues. The CDR3 nucleotides read TGTGCCAGCAGTTACAAGGGGGCAGGCTCTCAGCCCCAGCATTTT. This encodes CASSYKGAGSQPQHF.

The CDR3 sequence is CASSQPTVPDTQYF. The CDR3 DNA sequence: TGTGCCAGCAGCCAACCGACCGTCCCCGATACGCAGTATTTT. V and J are TRBV7-9 and TRBJ2-3; unclear D gene. This CDR3 region has 14 residues. Per germline, CDR1 SEHNR and CDR2 FQNEAQ (reference sequence). V was trimmed by 5 bases and J by 6 bases, leaving 15 bases between them.

This chain connects TRBV30 to TRBJ1-2; D remains unclear. CDR1 and CDR2 (germline): GTSNPN, SVGIG (reference sequence). Trimming removed 0 bases at V and 2 bases at J, with 7 bases between. This CDR3 comprises 13 residues. CDR3 loop: CAWSVLQNYGYTF. DNA for the CDR3: TGTGCCTGGAGTGTATTACAGAACTATGGCTACACCTTC. Based on the CDR3 plus reference TRBV30 and TRBJ1-2, the full variable domain is SQTIHQWPATLVQPVGSPLSLECTVEGTSNPNLYWYRQAAGRGLQLLFYSVGIGQISSEVPQNLSASRPQDRQFILSSKKLLLSDSGFYLCAWSVLQNYGYTFGSGTRLTVV.

Concerning this clone: The same CDR3 also results from other DNA sequences found in this sample. The chain recombines TRBV30 with TRBJ1-1, with D unresolved. Between the trimmed V and J ends, which lost 1 base and 0 bases, there was a span of 12 bases. This CDR3 has 15 amino acids. CDR1 and CDR2 from the germline V gene are GTSNPN and SVGIG (reference sequence). The CDR3 sequence: CAWSALPGMNTEAFF. CDR3 DNA sequence: TGTGCCTGGAGTGCCCTCCCGGGGATGAACACTGAAGCTTTCTTT.

This clone was seen just once. The J gene is TRBJ2-1, the V gene TRBV5-6; no definite D call. V shed 1 base and J shed 14 bases, with 13 bases lying between them. Germline values: CDR1 SGHDT, CDR2 YYEEEE. The CDR3 runs 12 residues. CDR3 sequence reads: CASSLTYFGEFF. The CDR3, as DNA: TGTGCCAGCAGCTTGACCTACTTCGGTGAGTTCTTC.

This chain links TRBV28 with TRBJ2-2; D not resolved. Germline assignment: CDR1 MDHEN and CDR2 SYDVKM. V dropped 10 bases and J dropped 8 bases, with 8 bases sitting between them. The CDR3 has 10 amino acids. CDR3 sequence: CAKPSGELFF. The CDR3 DNA is TGTGCCAAACCGAGTGGGGAGCTGTTTTTT. Complete variable domain (other parts from reference TRBV28 and TRBJ2-2): DVKVTQSSRYLVKRTGEKVFLECVQDMDHENMFWYRQDPGLGLRLIYFSYDVKMKEKGDIPEGYSVSREKKERFSLILESASTNQTSMYLCAKPSGELFFGEGSRLTVL.

The chain couples TRBV5-1 to TRBJ2-1, with TRBD1 matching over 9 bases. The germline gives CDR1 SGHRS, CDR2 YFSETQ. CDR3 length equals 15 residues. V shed 4 bases and J 2 bases; nucleotides not matched to a gene: 4. The CDR3 DNA reads as TGCGCCAGCAGCACAAACAGGGGGCCCTACAATGAGCAGTTCTTC. Protein: CASSTNRGPYNEQFF.

The chain carries TRBV4-2 and TRBJ2-5, with D maybe TRBD1 (5 bases). The CDR3 sequence is 15 residues long. Germline V gene lookup returns CDR1 LGHNA and CDR2 YNFKEQ. V dropped 2 bases and J dropped 1 base, with 11 bases sitting between them. CDR3 loop: CASSQQSTAQETQYF. The DNA for the CDR3 is TGTGCCAGCAGCCAACAGTCGACAGCCCAAGAGACCCAGTACTTC.

The sample holds one count of this clone. The chain uses TRBV7-9 and TRBJ2-7; D is ambiguous. Germline lookup yields CDR1 SEHNR and CDR2 FQNEAQ (reference sequence). This CDR3 has 11 amino acids. The germline V and J ends were trimmed by 3 bases and 4 bases, with 4 bases remaining between them. CDR3 DNA sequence: TGTGCCAGCAGCTTTATGTACGAGCAGTACTTC. Protein: CASSFMYEQYF. Looking up the rest from reference TRBV7-9 and TRBJ2-7 gives the full variable domain: DTGVSQNPRHKITKRGQNVTFRCDPISEHNRLYWYRQTLGQGPEFLTYFQNEAQLEKSRLLSDRFSAERPKGSFSTLEIQRTEQGDSAMYLCASSFMYEQYFGPGTRLTVT.

This chain links TRBV10-3 with TRBJ2-7; D is unclear. Trimming removed 2 bases from V and 7 bases from J, with 9 bases in between. The CDR3 sequence is 12 residues long. Germline V lookup: CDR1 ENHRY, CDR2 SYGVKD. This chain's CDR3 is CAISEDGGEQYF. CDR3 nucleotide sequence: TGTGCCATCAGTGAGGACGGTGGGGAGCAGTACTTC.

CDR3 protein: CASSQASGSYEQYF. In nucleotides, the CDR3 is TGCGCCAGCAGCCAAGCTAGCGGGAGCTACGAGCAGTACTTC. The V and J genes are TRBV4-1 and TRBJ2-7; TRBD2 aligns across 10 bases. The CDR3 is 14 residues long. V lost 1 base to trimming and J lost 3 bases; unmatched junction nucleotides: 0. Germline assignment: CDR1 MGHRA and CDR2 YSYEKL.

The CDR3 region has the DNA TGTGCCAGCAGTTTATTCTGGCGGGAGGGGTACCAAGAGACCCAGTACTTC. Residues: CASSLFWREGYQETQYF. The chain carries TRBV27 and TRBJ2-5, with 9 bases identical to TRBD2. The CDR3 is made up of 17 amino acids. V lost 1 base, J lost 0 bases, and 6 bases stayed unmatched. CDR1 and CDR2 (germline): MNHEY, SMNVEV (reference sequence).

For the CDR3, the DNA is TGTGCCAGCAGCCCCACGGGACACAGAGACATTCAGTACTTC. It is translated as CASSPTGHRDIQYF. The chain joins TRBV5-6 to TRBJ2-4; D might be TRBD1 (6 bases). With 4 bases removed from V and 8 bases from J, the gap between germline ends came to 16 bases. The V gene's germline CDR1 is SGHDT and CDR2 YYEEEE. The CDR3 has 14 residues.

The gene calls are TRBV28 and TRBJ2-1, with 9 nucleotides matching TRBD1. The V and J ends lost 4 bases and 5 bases, in that order; junction bases with no gene match: 6. From germline, CDR1 is MDHEN and CDR2 SYDVKM. This CDR3 is built from 15 residues. This chain's CDR3 is CASSSGGTGHNEQFF. CDR3 sequence (DNA): TGTGCCAGCAGTTCCGGCGGGACAGGGCACAATGAGCAGTTCTTC.

This clone is a singleton in its sample. The chain has TRBV5-1 and TRBJ2-3, with D maybe TRBD2 (7 bases). V shed 1 base and J shed 3 bases, with 15 bases lying between them. From germline, CDR1 is SGHRS and CDR2 YFSETQ. The CDR3 has 16 amino acids. The CDR3 loop is CASSLLGGQGTDTQYF. CDR3 sequence (DNA): TGCGCCAGCAGCTTGCTGGGAGGGCAGGGGACAGATACGCAGTATTTT.